What follows are 25 T cell receptor beta chains derived from one specimen sequenced in a study of cytomegalovirus exposure and HLA in healthy donors. Libraries were prepared by immunoSEQ multiplex PCR; TCRdb keeps only in-frame clonotypes and omits some of them. The sample lists roughly 100,000 clones; around 90% were seen once. Sequenced input: PBMCs. Every receptor here comes from a woman aged 18-35 years in good health and CMV-seropositive.

V is TRBV10-3 and J is TRBJ2-1; possible D gene TRBD2, 6 bases. Germline assignment: CDR1 ENHRY and CDR2 SYGVKD. CDR3 length equals 14 residues. The V and J ends lost 7 bases and 1 base respectively, with 11 bases between them. CDR3 residues: CAINARGSYNEQFF. The CDR3 DNA reads TGTGCCATCAATGCCCGGGGGTCCTACAATGAGCAGTTCTTC.

The chain combines TRBV7-8 with TRBJ1-4; 9 nucleotides line up with TRBD1. The CDR3 length is 17 residues. Germline V gives CDR1 SGHVS, CDR2 FQNEAQ. J was trimmed by 8 bases and V by 7 bases; bases with no gene match: 17. CDR3 region: CASTESWVGTGSEKLFF. The CDR3 DNA reads as TGTGCCAGCACCGAATCGTGGGTCGGGACAGGGAGCGAAAAACTGTTTTTT. Using reference TRBV7-8 and TRBJ1-4 for the parts outside the CDR3, the full variable domain is GAGVSQSPRYKVAKRGQDVALRCDPISGHVSLFWYQQALGQGPEFLTYFQNEAQLDKSGLPSDRFFAERPEGSVSTLKIQRTQQEDSAVYLCASTESWVGTGSEKLFFGSGTQLSVL.

This rearrangement joins TRBV4-1 to TRBJ2-3, with 8 bases aligning to TRBD2. Looked up from germline, CDR1 is MGHRA and CDR2 is YSYEKL. CDR3 size: 17 residues. With 2 bases clipped from V and 0 bases from J, the junction kept 7 bases outside the gene matches. The CDR3 DNA reads as TGCGCCAGCAGCCAAATTCGGGGGGGGCCTAGCACAGATACGCAGTATTTT. Amino acids: CASSQIRGGPSTDTQYF.

This clone was seen once. The chain is built from TRBV5-4 and TRBJ2-2, with D hard to call. The CDR3 runs 12 residues. Germline V gene sequence: CDR1 SGHNT, CDR2 YYREEE (reference sequence). Trimming took off 4 bases at V and 2 bases at J, with 3 bases between the two ends. CDR3 amino acids: CASSINTGELFF. The DNA of the CDR3 is TGTGCCAGCAGCATAAACACCGGGGAGCTGTTTTTT.

The chain carries TRBV5-4 and TRBJ1-6; 9 nucleotides align to TRBD1. Germline trimming cut 6 bases from V and 6 bases from J; bases unmatched to any gene: 13. This CDR3 spans 17 amino acids. CDR1 SGHNT and CDR2 YYREEE come from the germline V gene (reference sequence). In nucleotides, the CDR3 is TGTGCCAGCACCAAGACCGGGACAGGGTCTTCTAATTCACCCCTCCACTTT. It yields the protein CASTKTGTGSSNSPLHF.

The chain couples TRBV21-1 to TRBJ2-7; the table's TRBD2 call for D was not verified on the DNA. TRBV21-1 is noted as a pseudogene. The CDR3 covers 14 residues. The CDR3 loop is CAALPGAPNYEQYV. For the CDR3, the DNA is TGTGCCGCTCTCCCCGGCGCCCCGAACTACGAGCAGTACGTC.

V gene TRBV2 combines with J gene TRBJ1-4; the D gene is possibly TRBD1 (5 bases). The CDR3 spans 16 residues. Germline-derived CDR1 and CDR2 are SNHLY and FYNNEI. The V gene lost 2 bases and the J gene lost 0 bases, with 10 bases spanning the gap. This CDR3 reads CASSELDSATNEKLFF. For the CDR3, the DNA is TGTGCCAGCAGTGAACTCGACAGTGCAACTAATGAAAAACTGTTTTTT.

The V gene is TRBV4-3, the J gene TRBJ1-2; tentatively, D is TRBD1 (6 bases). This CDR3 has 18 amino acids. V lost 0 bases and J 6 bases, leaving 23 bases between the germline ends. The V gene's germline CDR1 is LGHNA and CDR2 YSLEER. In DNA form, the CDR3 reads TGCGCCAGCAGCCAAGATCAGAACAGGGAAGTCCCTGGCCATGGCTACACCTTC. Translating it yields CASSQDQNREVPGHGYTF.

V usage is TRBV6-5 and J usage is TRBJ2-1, with TRBD2 matching over 10 bases. The length of the CDR3 is 15 residues. V shed 2 bases and J 2 bases; nucleotides not matched to a gene: 0. Looked up from germline, CDR1 is MNHEY and CDR2 is SVGAGI. The CDR3 DNA reads TGTGCCAGCAGTTACAGCGGGGGGGCCTACAATGAGCAGTTCTTC. As protein: CASSYSGGAYNEQFF.

This sequence joins TRBV18 and TRBJ1-5; TRBD1 matches at 8 bases. This CDR3 spans 16 amino acids. The V gene's germline CDR1 is KGHSH and CDR2 LQKENI. V shed 5 bases, J shed 5 bases, and the junction held 11 bases outside the gene matches. CDR3 residues: CASSIRTGTGDQPQHF. DNA of the CDR3: TGTGCCAGCTCAATTCGGACCGGGACAGGTGATCAGCCCCAGCATTTT.

This chain links TRBV11-2 with TRBJ1-2; D uncertain. This CDR3 comprises 16 residues. Germline CDR1 reads SGHAT; CDR2 reads FQNNGV. V dropped 5 bases and J dropped 8 bases, with 24 bases sitting between them. In DNA, the CDR3 is TGTGCCAGCAGCCCCCAAAATAGGGCTACTCCTAGCGGCTACACCTTC. Its translation: CASSPQNRATPSGYTF.

The chain carries TRBV2 and TRBJ2-5; a weak D match, TRBD1 (6 bases). Germline loops: CDR1 SNHLY, CDR2 FYNNEI. The CDR3 consists of 13 residues. Trimming left V 5 bases short and J 4 bases short, with 11 bases between. The DNA for the CDR3 is TGTGCCAGCAGTACAGGGCTGGGAGAGACCCAGTACTTC. Protein: CASSTGLGETQYF.

The rearrangement uses TRBV7-9 and TRBJ2-3; 8 positions agree with TRBD1. CDR1 and CDR2 (germline): SEHNR, FQNEAQ (reference sequence). The CDR3 covers 14 residues. J was trimmed by 4 bases and V by 4 bases; bases with no gene match: 4. The CDR3 DNA reads TGTGCCAGCAGCTCCCGACAGGGGCCAGATACGCAGTATTTT. This gives the protein CASSSRQGPDTQYF. Drawing the rest from reference TRBV7-9 and TRBJ2-3, the complete variable domain is DTGVSQNPRHKITKRGQNVTFRCDPISEHNRLYWYRQTLGQGPEFLTYFQNEAQLEKSRLLSDRFSAERPKGSFSTLEIQRTEQGDSAMYLCASSSRQGPDTQYFGPGTRLTVL.

J is TRBJ2-3 and V is TRBV7-2; D is uncertain. V dropped 5 bases and J dropped 2 bases, with 5 bases sitting between them. The germline V gene encodes CDR1 SGHTA and CDR2 FQGNSA. The CDR3 consists of 12 residues. This CDR3 reads CASSTYTDTQYF. The DNA of the CDR3 is TGTGCCAGCAGCACATACACAGATACGCAGTATTTT.

V and J are TRBV28 and TRBJ2-5; possibly TRBD2 for D (5 bases). Trimming removed 2 bases at V and 7 bases at J, with 11 bases between. Germline V gives CDR1 MDHEN, CDR2 SYDVKM. The CDR3 spans 13 residues. Here the CDR3 reads CASSLEGRPTQYF. CDR3 coding DNA: TGTGCCAGCAGTTTAGAGGGCAGACCGACCCAGTACTTC.

The CDR3 coding sequence is TGCGCCAGCAGCCAAGTGGTGCGGGACACAGATACGCAGTATTTT. Translated, it gives CASSQVVRDTDTQYF. The rearrangement links TRBV4-1 to TRBJ2-3, with TRBD2 as a possible D gene (6 bases). From germline, CDR1 is MGHRA and CDR2 YSYEKL. The CDR3 covers 15 residues. Deletions cut 1 base from V and 2 bases from J, with 10 bases between.

The chain couples TRBV6-6 to TRBJ1-1, with TRBD1 identical over 7 bases. Per the germline V gene, CDR1 is MNHNY and CDR2 is SVGAGI (reference sequence). CDR3 length equals 15 residues. V gave up 3 bases and J gave up 0 bases; unmatched junction bases: 4. The CDR3 protein is CASSYRQGMNTEAFF. CDR3 nucleotides: TGTGCCAGCAGTTATAGACAGGGCATGAACACTGAAGCTTTCTTT.

The V and J genes are TRBV7-6 and TRBJ1-6, with D possibly matching TRBD1 (6 bases). Per the germline V gene, CDR1 is SGHVS and CDR2 is FNYEAQ. This CDR3 region has 17 residues. The germline V and J ends were trimmed by 5 bases and 2 bases, with 16 bases remaining between them. The CDR3 bases are TGTGCCAGCAGCAAATCCGGGACAACCACCTATAATTCACCCCTCCACTTT. This translates into CASSKSGTTTYNSPLHF.

The J gene is TRBJ2-7, the V gene TRBV28; unclear D gene. The CDR3 has 14 amino acids. CDR1 is MDHEN and CDR2 is SYDVKM in the germline V gene. Between the trimmed V and J ends, which lost 3 bases and 2 bases, there was a span of 11 bases. The CDR3 is CASSLETVTYEQYF. The CDR3, as DNA: TGTGCCAGCAGTTTGGAGACGGTTACCTACGAGCAGTACTTC.

The V and J genes are TRBV10-3 and TRBJ1-1, with D tentatively TRBD1 (6 bases). Per the germline V gene, CDR1 is ENHRY and CDR2 is SYGVKD. Trimming shortened V by 6 bases and J by 1 base, and 12 bases separated the two germline ends. There are 14 residues in the CDR3. The CDR3 region is CAIRSGAQNTEAFF. In DNA, the CDR3 is TGTGCCATCAGGTCAGGGGCCCAGAACACTGAAGCTTTCTTT.

V is TRBV5-1 and J is TRBJ1-1; 9 bases agree with TRBD1. The V and J ends lost 3 bases and 5 bases, in that order; junction bases with no gene match: 5. This CDR3 is 14 amino acids long. The germline V gene encodes CDR1 SGHRS and CDR2 YFSETQ. The CDR3 spells CASSSGTGRTEAFF. The CDR3 DNA reads TGCGCCAGCAGCTCCGGGACAGGGAGAACTGAAGCTTTCTTT.

This clone came up a few times. The sample carries other DNA sequences with the same CDR3. The CDR3 here is CASSDRGTGELFF. The CDR3, as DNA: TGTGCCAGCAGTGACAGGGGCACCGGGGAGCTGTTTTTT. The chain is built from TRBV6-4 and TRBJ2-2, with a tentative D call TRBD1 (5 bases). Per the germline V gene, CDR1 is MRHNA and CDR2 is SNTAGT. V was shortened by 2 bases and J by 4 bases, with 5 bases between the two germline ends. The CDR3 sequence is 13 residues long.

The chain links TRBV28 to TRBJ2-3; 8 nucleotides align to TRBD2. This CDR3 is 17 amino acids long. The germline V gene encodes CDR1 MDHEN and CDR2 SYDVKM. V shed 7 bases and J 0 bases; nucleotides not matched to a gene: 12. The CDR3 DNA follows: TGTGCCAGCAAGATGGAGCGGGGGTCCCCAAGCACAGATACGCAGTATTTT. Residues: CASKMERGSPSTDTQYF.

The J gene is TRBJ1-1, the V gene TRBV28; TRBD1 might be the D (6 bases). V was shortened by 3 bases and J by 1 base, with 15 bases between the two germline ends. This CDR3 spans 16 amino acids. The germline V gene has CDR1 MDHEN and CDR2 SYDVKM. This chain's CDR3 is CASSFPPQGTNTEAFF. The CDR3 nucleotides are TGTGCCAGCAGTTTCCCCCCGCAGGGGACGAACACTGAAGCTTTCTTT. The full variable domain, completed using reference TRBV28 and TRBJ1-1, is DVKVTQSSRYLVKRTGEKVFLECVQDMDHENMFWYRQDPGLGLRLIYFSYDVKMKEKGDIPEGYSVSREKKERFSLILESASTNQTSMYLCASSFPPQGTNTEAFFGQGTRLTVV.

This rearrangement joins TRBV6-4 to TRBJ2-7; TRBD1 agrees at 12 bases. J was trimmed by 6 bases and V by 2 bases; bases with no gene match: 5. Per germline, CDR1 MRHNA and CDR2 SNTAGT. CDR3 length equals 15 residues. The CDR3 DNA sequence: TGTGCCAGCAGTGACGGGACAGGGGGCTGTATCGAGCAGTACTTC. It is translated as CASSDGTGGCIEQYF.